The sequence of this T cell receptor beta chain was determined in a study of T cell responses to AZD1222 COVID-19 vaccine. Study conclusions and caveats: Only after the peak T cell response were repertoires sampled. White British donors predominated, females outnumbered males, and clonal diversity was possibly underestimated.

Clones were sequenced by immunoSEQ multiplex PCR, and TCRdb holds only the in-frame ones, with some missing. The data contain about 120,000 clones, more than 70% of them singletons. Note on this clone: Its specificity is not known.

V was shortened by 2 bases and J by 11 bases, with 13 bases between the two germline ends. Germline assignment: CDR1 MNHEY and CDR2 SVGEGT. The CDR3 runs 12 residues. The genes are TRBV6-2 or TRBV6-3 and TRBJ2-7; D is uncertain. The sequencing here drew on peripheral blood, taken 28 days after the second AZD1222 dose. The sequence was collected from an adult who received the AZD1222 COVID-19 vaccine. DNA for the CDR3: TGTGCCAGCAGTTACGGGTCCCACCGGGAGTACTTC. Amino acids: CASSYGSHREYF.